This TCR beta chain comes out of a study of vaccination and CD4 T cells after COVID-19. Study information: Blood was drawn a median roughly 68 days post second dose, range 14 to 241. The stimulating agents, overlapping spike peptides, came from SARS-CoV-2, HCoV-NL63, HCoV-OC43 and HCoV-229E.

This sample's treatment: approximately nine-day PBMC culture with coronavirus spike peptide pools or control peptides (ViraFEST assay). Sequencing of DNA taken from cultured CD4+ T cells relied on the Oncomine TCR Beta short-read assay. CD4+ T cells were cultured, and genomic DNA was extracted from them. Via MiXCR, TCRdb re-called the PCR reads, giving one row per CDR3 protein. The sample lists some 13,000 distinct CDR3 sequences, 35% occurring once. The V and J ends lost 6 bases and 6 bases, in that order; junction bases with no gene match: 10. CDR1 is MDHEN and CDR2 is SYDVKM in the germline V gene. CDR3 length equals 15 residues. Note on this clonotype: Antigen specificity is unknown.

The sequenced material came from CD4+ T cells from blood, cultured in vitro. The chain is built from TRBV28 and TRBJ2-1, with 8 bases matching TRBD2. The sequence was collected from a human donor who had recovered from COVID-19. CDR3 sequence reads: CASRQPGLGRNEQFF. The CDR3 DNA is TGTGCCAGCAGGCAGCCGGGACTAGGTCGCAATGAGCAGTTCTTC.